This TCR beta chain was recovered during a study of T-cell reconstitution after alpha-beta-depleted transplantation in children. This clonotype came up a few times. The target antigen is unknown. This sample's TCRbeta library carried unique molecular identifier barcodes. TCRdb re-analysed the PCR reads in MiXCR, keeping a single row per CDR3 protein. The sample lists fewer than 500,000 distinct CDR3 sequences, 43% seen once, with approximately 30% in the top ten. General study results and limits: T-cell numbers and diversity, one year after transplant, stemmed largely from T cells that were newly produced. By about two months after transplant, alpha-beta T cells reportedly arose from several hundred graft clones that had expanded.

The CDR3 has 14 residues. J gave up 5 bases and V 1 base, and 1 base lay outside the gene matches. The material sequenced was PBMCs, taken before TCRalphabeta/CD19-depleted stem cell transplant. The clonotype comes from a girl aged 2 to 9 with aplastic anemia, due to receive a stem cell transplant. The rearrangement uses TRBV12-3 or TRBV12-4 and TRBJ2-1, with 8 bases identical to TRBD1. In DNA form, the CDR3 reads TGTGCCAGCAGTTTAGAGGGACAGGACAATGAGCAGTTCTTC. Protein sequence: CASSLEGQDNEQFF.